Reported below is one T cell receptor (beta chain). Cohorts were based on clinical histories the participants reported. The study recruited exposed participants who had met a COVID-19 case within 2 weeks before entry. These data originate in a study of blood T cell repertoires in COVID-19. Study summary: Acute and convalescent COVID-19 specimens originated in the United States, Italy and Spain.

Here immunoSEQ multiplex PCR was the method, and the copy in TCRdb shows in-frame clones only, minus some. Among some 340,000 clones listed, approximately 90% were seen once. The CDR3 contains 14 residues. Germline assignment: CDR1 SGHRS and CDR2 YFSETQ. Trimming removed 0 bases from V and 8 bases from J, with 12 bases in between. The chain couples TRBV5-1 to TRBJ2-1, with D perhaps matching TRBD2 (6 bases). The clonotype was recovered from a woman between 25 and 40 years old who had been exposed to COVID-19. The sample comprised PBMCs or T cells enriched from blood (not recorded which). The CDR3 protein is CASSLVVREDEQFF. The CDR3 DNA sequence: TGCGCCAGCAGCTTGGTCGTCAGGGAGGATGAGCAGTTCTTC.